The 29 T cell receptor beta chains given below trace back to one sample, sequenced in a study of blood T cell repertoires in COVID-19. Here immunoSEQ multiplex PCR was the method, and the copy in TCRdb shows in-frame clones only, minus some. The top ten hold less than 1.2% of the sample, which has 300,000 to 400,000 clones, 85% to 90% seen once. The sample taken for sequencing was PBMCs or T cells enriched from blood (not recorded which). Receptor source: a young man who had recovered from COVID-19.

The chain employs TRBV19 and TRBJ1-5; 7 nucleotides align to TRBD1. The germline gives CDR1 LNHDA, CDR2 SQIVND (reference sequence). CDR3 size: 18 residues. With 5 bases clipped from V and 8 bases from J, the junction kept 21 bases outside the gene matches. The CDR3 nucleotides are TGTGCCAGTAGTTGGGGGTACAGGGGAGTGACGGCCCTGGAGCCCCAGCATTTT. It is translated as CASSWGYRGVTALEPQHF.

This clone has more than one count but fewer than ten. The rearrangement joins TRBV6-2 or TRBV6-3 to TRBJ2-7; TRBD1 is a possible D gene (6 bases). CDR3 length: 14 amino acids. CDR1 and CDR2 from the germline V gene are MNHEY and SVGEGT. Between the trimmed V and J ends, which lost 5 bases and 7 bases, there was a span of 18 bases. The CDR3 coding sequence is TGTGCCAGCAGTGGGGACACACCGTTCTATGAGCAGTACTTC. It translates to CASSGDTPFYEQYF.

V is TRBV29-1 and J is TRBJ2-5; 8 bases are shared with TRBD2. The CDR3 covers 14 residues. The germline V gene has CDR1 SQVTM and CDR2 ANQGSEA. The V and J ends lost 5 bases and 0 bases, in that order; junction bases with no gene match: 5. CDR3 nucleotide sequence: TGCAGCGTTCGGAGCGGGAGAGACCAAGAGACCCAGTACTTC. It is translated as CSVRSGRDQETQYF. The full variable domain, completed using reference TRBV29-1 and TRBJ2-5, is SAVISQKPSRDICQRGTSLTIQCQVDSQVTMMFWYRQQPGQSLTLIATANQGSEATYESGFVIDKFPISRPNLTFSTLTVSNMSPEDSSIYLCSVRSGRDQETQYFGPGTRLLVL.

The gene calls are TRBV6-5 and TRBJ2-2, with 10 bases matching TRBD2. CDR3 size: 16 residues. J lost 7 bases, V lost 4 bases, and 9 bases had no gene match. CDR1 is MNHEY and CDR2 is SVGAGI in the germline V gene. The CDR3 spells CASSFSTSGKSGELFF. The DNA for the CDR3 is TGTGCCAGCAGTTTCTCTACTAGCGGGAAGAGCGGGGAGCTGTTTTTT.

This clone was recorded a few times. V and J are TRBV19 and TRBJ1-2; 8 nucleotides line up with TRBD1. Unmatched junction bases numbered 9, after V lost 3 bases and J lost 6 bases. There are 15 residues in the CDR3. CDR1 and CDR2 from the germline V gene are LNHDA and SQIVND (reference sequence). The CDR3 coding sequence is TGTGCCAGTAGTATGAGGCGGGCAGGGGGCGATGGCTACACCTTC. Translation gives CASSMRRAGGDGYTF.

The chain has TRBV11-3 and TRBJ2-7; D may be TRBD2 (7 bases). V dropped 4 bases and J dropped 7 bases, with 14 bases sitting between them. CDR3 length: 13 residues. The germline CDR1 and CDR2 sequences are SGHNT and YENEEA. The CDR3 DNA reads TGTGCCAGCAGCTCGGGGGGAGGGGGTGAGCAGTACTTC. It translates to CASSSGGGGEQYF. Supplemented by reference TRBV11-3 and TRBJ2-7, the full variable domain reads EAGVVQSPRYKIIEKKQPVAFWCNPISGHNTLYWYLQNLGQGPELLIRYENEEAVDDSQLPKDRFSAERLKGVDSTLKIQPAELGDSAVYLCASSSGGGGEQYFGPGTRLTVT.

This chain uses TRBV5-4 with TRBJ1-2; 7 bases are a match to TRBD1. Trimming cost V 4 bases and J 6 bases; bases outside gene matches: 12. The CDR3 is made up of 15 amino acids. The germline V gene encodes CDR1 SGHNT and CDR2 YYREEE (reference sequence). CDR3 DNA sequence: TGTGCCAGCAGCCCCCGGGGCGACAGGGAAAATGGCTACACCTTC. Its translation: CASSPRGDRENGYTF.

The chain carries TRBV15 and TRBJ2-2, with D perhaps TRBD1 (6 bases). The CDR3 length is 15 residues. Germline V CDR1 and CDR2: LNHNV, YYDKDF (reference sequence). V dropped 6 bases and J dropped 6 bases, with 17 bases sitting between them. Here the CDR3 reads CATRVRTDGSGELFF. Written as DNA, the CDR3 is TGTGCCACCAGGGTGAGGACAGATGGATCCGGGGAGCTGTTTTTT.

J is TRBJ2-2 and V is TRBV19; possibly TRBD2 for D (6 bases). The CDR3 contains 15 residues. Deletions cut 3 bases from V and 5 bases from J, with 13 bases between. Germline CDR1 and CDR2: LNHDA and SQIVND (reference sequence). The CDR3 is CASSINPGRTGELFF. DNA of the CDR3: TGTGCCAGTAGTATTAACCCGGGGAGGACCGGGGAGCTGTTTTTT.

The chain carries TRBV3-1 (or the pseudogene TRBV3-2) and TRBJ2-2, with a possible D match to TRBD1 (6 bases). The germline gives CDR1 LGHDT, CDR2 YNNKEL (reference sequence). Trimming removed 6 bases at V and 0 bases at J, with 11 bases between. The CDR3 spans 15 residues. The DNA for the CDR3 is TGTGCCAGCAGACCTTGGACAGCGAACACCGGGGAGCTGTTTTTT. It codes for CASRPWTANTGELFF.

The chain recombines TRBV12-2 with TRBJ1-3. TRBV12-2 is tagged as a pseudogene. This CDR3 has 19 residues. CDR3: CASRLTCLPGVRPGNTIYF. In DNA, the CDR3 is TGTGCAAGTCGCTTAACTTGTCTGCCGGGGGTAAGGCCTGGAAACACCATATATTTT.

The chain links TRBV5-1 to TRBJ1-1; D may be TRBD1 (5 bases). This CDR3 spans 14 amino acids. Per germline, CDR1 SGHRS and CDR2 YFSETQ. Deletions cut 5 bases from V and 3 bases from J, with 14 bases between. The CDR3 DNA follows: TGCGCCAGCAGACTTGTGTCGGGGGACACTGAAGCTTTCTTT. Protein: CASRLVSGDTEAFF.

The chain has TRBV6-5 and TRBJ1-3, with D maybe TRBD1 (5 bases). V shed 7 bases and J shed 0 bases, with 13 bases lying between them. This CDR3 comprises 15 residues. The V gene's germline CDR1 is MNHEY and CDR2 SVGAGI. The chain's CDR3 is CASNFRASSGNTIYF. DNA of the CDR3: TGTGCCAGCAATTTCAGGGCAAGCTCTGGAAACACCATATATTTT.

This clone was counted once. The chain is built from TRBV24-1 and TRBJ2-3, with D perhaps TRBD2 (6 bases). This CDR3 contains 15 residues. From germline, CDR1 is KGHDR and CDR2 SFDVKD. V dropped 1 base and J dropped 4 bases, with 11 bases sitting between them. The CDR3 DNA reads TGTGCCACCAGTGATTTTGGGGGGTCCCCAGATACGCAGTATTTT. Its protein is CATSDFGGSPDTQYF.

The CDR3 protein is CATTGGIAYEQYF. The CDR3 bases are TGTGCCACCACGGGGGGAATAGCCTACGAGCAGTACTTC. The chain combines TRBV10-3 with TRBJ2-7, with TRBD2 matching 7 bases. CDR1 is ENHRY, CDR2 SYGVKD, per germline. V dropped 10 bases and J dropped 2; count of bases not matched to a gene: 8. The CDR3 is made up of 13 amino acids.

The chain employs TRBV11-1 and TRBJ1-2, with 7 nucleotides matching TRBD1. This CDR3 is 15 amino acids long. Germline V gene data show CDR1 as SGHAT and CDR2 as FQDESV (reference sequence). V gave up 1 base and J gave up 7 bases; unmatched junction bases: 9. CDR3 protein: CASSLDPKTGSGYTF. The CDR3 DNA sequence: TGTGCCAGCAGCTTAGATCCCAAGACAGGGAGTGGCTACACCTTC.

The sample holds a few counts of this clone. The J gene is TRBJ1-4, the V gene TRBV6-5; 8 bases fit TRBD1. With V trimmed by 5 bases and J by 10 bases, 9 bases remained unmatched. The CDR3 is made up of 14 amino acids. Germline V gene lookup returns CDR1 MNHEY and CDR2 SVGAGI. CDR3 sequence reads: CASSIEGQGGKLFF. Here the CDR3 DNA reads TGTGCCAGCAGTATCGAAGGACAGGGAGGAAAACTGTTTTTT.

This clone has a single count. The genes are TRBV7-2 and TRBJ2-1, with 7 bases matching TRBD1. The J segment lost 0 bases and the V segment lost 3 bases, leaving 2 bases of the junction unmatched. The CDR3 extends over 15 amino acids. Germline V lookup: CDR1 SGHTA, CDR2 FQGNSA. CDR3 in DNA: TGTGCCAGCAGCTTTGACAGGGCCTCCTACAATGAGCAGTTCTTC. This gives the protein CASSFDRASYNEQFF.

The V and J genes are TRBV6-6 and TRBJ2-2; 8 positions match TRBD2. V gave up 5 bases and J gave up 0 bases; unmatched junction bases: 23. This CDR3 comprises 22 residues. Looked up from germline, CDR1 is MNHNY and CDR2 is SVGAGI (reference sequence). CDR3 sequence (DNA): TGTGCCAGCAGTCCCCCACCGATAGCGGGAACCCTAACCACCGCGAACACCGGGGAGCTGTTTTTT. This translates into CASSPPPIAGTLTTANTGELFF.

The V and J genes are TRBV28 and TRBJ1-2; 10 bases match TRBD1. Trimming cost V 5 bases and J 0 bases; bases outside gene matches: 9. Germline-derived CDR1 and CDR2 are MDHEN and SYDVKM. The CDR3 has 17 amino acids. This CDR3 is CASSAPGTGVPNYGYTF. The CDR3 nucleotides read TGTGCCAGCAGTGCCCCCGGGACAGGGGTCCCTAACTATGGCTACACCTTC.

To note about this clone: Other DNA sequences within the sample encode an identical CDR3. V is TRBV5-1 and J is TRBJ1-2; 7 bases line up with TRBD1. V shed 4 bases and J 2 bases; nucleotides not matched to a gene: 5. The CDR3 has 14 residues. The germline gives CDR1 SGHRS, CDR2 YFSETQ. This chain's CDR3 is CASSPGTANYGYTF. CDR3 in DNA: TGCGCCAGCAGCCCCGGGACAGCGAACTATGGCTACACCTTC. Looking up the rest from reference TRBV5-1 and TRBJ1-2 gives the full variable domain: KAGVTQTPRYLIKTRGQQVTLSCSPISGHRSVSWYQQTPGQGLQFLFEYFSETQRNKGNFPGRFSGRQFSNSRSEMNVSTLELGDSALYLCASSPGTANYGYTFGSGTRLTVV.

The V and J genes are TRBV5-4 and TRBJ2-5, with a possible D match to TRBD2 (5 bases). This CDR3 region has 14 residues. The V end was cut by 2 bases, the J end by 1 base, with 9 bases between. CDR1 and CDR2 (germline): SGHNT, YYREEE (reference sequence). CDR3 region: CASSLIGSQETQYF. CDR3 in DNA: TGTGCCAGCAGCTTAATAGGGAGCCAAGAGACCCAGTACTTC.

The V gene is TRBV9, the J gene TRBJ1-3; D is perhaps TRBD1 (5 bases). The ends were cut back, 4 bases at V and 13 bases at J, with 21 bases in the middle. CDR3 size: 14 residues. Germline V lookup: CDR1 SGDLS, CDR2 YYNGEE. The CDR3 nucleotides read TGTGCCAGCAGCTCAGGAGGGAGGCAGGGCCAAATATATTTT. It yields the protein CASSSGGRQGQIYF.

The V and J genes are TRBV28 and TRBJ2-5, with 11 bases identical to TRBD1. V trimming: 5 bases; J trimming: 3 bases; junction bases outside the gene matches: 8. There are 16 residues in the CDR3. CDR1 and CDR2 (germline): MDHEN, SYDVKM. The CDR3 DNA reads TGTGCCAGCAGTCCCATATCGGGACAGGGGGAAGAGACCCAGTACTTC. Translating gives CASSPISGQGEETQYF.

In the case of this clone: The sample contains more than one DNA sequence encoding this CDR3. The chain is built from TRBV6-6 and TRBJ2-7, with D perhaps TRBD2 (6 bases). Germline V gene data show CDR1 as MNHNY and CDR2 as SVGAGI (reference sequence). CDR3 length equals 12 residues. Deletions cut 5 bases from V and 2 bases from J, with 7 bases between. CDR3 loop: CASSGTAYEQYF. The CDR3, as DNA: TGTGCCAGCAGTGGGACTGCCTACGAGCAGTACTTC.

The V gene is TRBV5-1, the J gene TRBJ2-3, with a tentative D call TRBD2 (6 bases). From germline, CDR1 is SGHRS and CDR2 YFSETQ. This CDR3 is 14 amino acids long. V was pared by 4 bases and J by 2 bases, with 11 bases between. As DNA, the CDR3 is TGCGCCAGCAGCACCCGGAGGGTCACAGATACGCAGTATTTT. Its protein is CASSTRRVTDTQYF.

This clone was seen a few times. J is TRBJ2-5 and V is TRBV6-5; D not resolved. Trimming pared 2 bases from V and 1 base from J, leaving 5 bases between. Looked up from germline, CDR1 is MNHEY and CDR2 is SVGAGI. This CDR3 is 13 amino acids long. The CDR3 DNA reads TGTGCCAGCAGTTACGGCTTCCAAGAGACCCAGTACTTC. Encoded protein: CASSYGFQETQYF.

The CDR3 DNA is TGTGCCAGCTCACCTGCCACAGGGGATTATAGCAATCAGCCCCAGCATTTT. Protein product: CASSPATGDYSNQPQHF. V gene TRBV18 combines with J gene TRBJ1-5; TRBD1 matches at 7 bases. The CDR3 length is 17 residues. Germline CDR1 and CDR2: KGHSH and LQKENI. The J segment lost 0 bases and the V segment lost 3 bases, leaving 8 bases of the junction unmatched. Full variable domain (remainder filled in from reference TRBV18 and TRBJ1-5): NAGVMQNPRHLVRRRGQEARLRCSPMKGHSHVYWYRQLPEEGLKFMVYLQKENIIDESGMPKERFSAEFPKEGPSILRIQQVVRGDSAAYFCASSPATGDYSNQPQHFGDGTRLSIL.

The chain joins TRBV10-1 to TRBJ2-3; 16 bases map to TRBD2. The V segment lost 10 bases and the J segment 2 bases; nucleotides outside the gene matches: 21. Germline CDR1 and CDR2: WNHNN and SYGVQD (reference sequence). CDR3 length: 21 amino acids. The chain's CDR3 is CAIYTPGLAGGLGLDTDTQYF. The CDR3 DNA is TGCGCCATCTACACCCCGGGACTAGCGGGGGGGCTCGGTTTGGACACAGATACGCAGTATTTT.